This entry lists 28 T cell receptor beta chains sequenced from one sample in a study of T cells in Graves' hyperthyroidism and ophthalmopathy (dated by TCRdb to between 2018 and 2020). Libraries were made using multiplex PCR. For sequencing, an Illumina HiSeq 2000 was employed. Amplification of TCR beta CDR3 regions was carried out from RNA transcripts. For the first round of RT-PCR on the TCR CDR3, the HTBI primer set was used together with the Qiagen OneStep RT-PCR kit. In-frame beta chains were kept once TCRdb had trimmed the public reads at Q25 with fastp and called clones with MiXCR. Rows merge per CDR3 protein into single entries with the most common DNA and genes. Across this sample there are over 550,000 distinct CDR3 sequences, with approximately 15% seen only once. The ten largest clones add up to 18% of the sample. The sequenced material came from blood. These receptors originate from a woman in her late teens or twenties with Graves' hyperthyroidism.

This clonotype appeared many times. J is TRBJ1-2 and V is TRBV20-1; 7 positions match TRBD1. Germline V gives CDR1 DFQATT, CDR2 SNEGSKA (reference sequence). The CDR3 runs to 13 residues. The trim removed 3 bases at V and 4 bases at J, leaving 5 bases unmatched. CDR3 bases: TGCAGTGCTAGTCCCAGGGACAGCTATGGCTACACCTTC. Its protein product is CSASPRDSYGYTF.

In this sample, this clonotype turned up many times. The chain is built from TRBV5-1 and TRBJ2-7; TRBD2 aligns across 10 bases. This CDR3 spans 14 amino acids. V dropped 3 bases and J dropped 4; count of bases not matched to a gene: 4. Germline V gene lookup returns CDR1 SGHRS and CDR2 YFSETQ. CDR3 nucleotide sequence: TGCGCCAGCAGCTGGTCTAGCGGGAGTTACGAGCAGTACTTC. It codes for CASSWSSGSYEQYF. The whole variable domain, remainder taken from reference TRBV5-1 and TRBJ2-7, is KAGVTQTPRYLIKTRGQQVTLSCSPISGHRSVSWYQQTPGQGLQFLFEYFSETQRNKGNFPGRFSGRQFSNSRSEMNVSTLELGDSALYLCASSWSSGSYEQYFGPGTRLTVT.

This clonotype was observed at least ten times. The chain links TRBV3-1 to TRBJ2-1; D might be TRBD1 (5 bases). CDR1 is LGHDT and CDR2 is YNNKEL in the germline V gene (reference sequence). The CDR3 has 14 residues. With 2 bases removed from V and 8 bases from J, the gap between germline ends came to 13 bases. CDR3 region: CASSQKGGADEQFF. The CDR3 DNA is TGTGCCAGCAGCCAAAAAGGTGGGGCGGATGAGCAGTTCTTC.

A remark on this clonotype: This CDR3 fails to terminate in the conserved phenylalanine or tryptophan, so it likely reflects a read error. No DNA is shown, since the ends of the CDR3 on it are uncertain; the CDR3 is the one TCRdb lists. The chain is built from TRBV20-1 and TRBJ2-7; no check of the table's D call, TRBD1, against the DNA was made. From germline, CDR1 is DFQATT and CDR2 SNEGSKA (reference sequence). The CDR3 has 14 amino acids, counting both end residues. CDR3 loop: CSAYRDRNPYERYL.

With respect to this clonotype: Compared with germline, one end of the junction differs, possibly owing to a read error. The genes are TRBV27 and TRBJ2-1; a possible D gene is TRBD2 (7 bases). The CDR3 is made up of 15 amino acids. Germline-derived CDR1 and CDR2 are MNHEY and SMNVEV (reference sequence). The CDR3 sequence: CASSLSGTTYNEQLF. The DNA for the CDR3 is TGTGCCAGCAGTCTCAGCGGGACAACCTACAATGAGCAGCTCTTC.

V gene TRBV4-1 combines with J gene TRBJ2-7; D perhaps matches TRBD1 (6 bases). Germline V gene sequence: CDR1 MGHRA, CDR2 YSYEKL. The CDR3 sequence is 14 residues long. Trimming cost V 6 bases and J 0 bases, with 12 bases left between them. Written as DNA, the CDR3 is TGCGCCAGCAGACCACGGGACATCTCCTACGAGCAGTACTTC. Translation gives CASRPRDISYEQYF.

V usage is TRBV30 and J usage is TRBJ2-3, with 8 bases identical to TRBD2. V lost 3 bases and J lost 1; bases outside the gene matches: 6. The CDR3 is 15 amino acids. Germline values: CDR1 GTSNPN, CDR2 SVGIG (reference sequence). The CDR3 DNA is TGTGCCTGGAGCCCGGGACTAGAGGGCACAGATACGCAGTATTTT. Residues: CAWSPGLEGTDTQYF.

The V call is TRBV5-5, the J call TRBJ2-5, with 15 bases identical to TRBD2. V lost 3 bases and J lost 7; bases outside the gene matches: 7. This CDR3 contains 16 residues. From germline, CDR1 is SGHKS and CDR2 YYEKEE (reference sequence). The CDR3 region is CASSWGLAGGGGTQYF. CDR3 in DNA: TGTGCCAGCAGCTGGGGACTAGCGGGGGGAGGGGGGACCCAGTACTTC.

This clonotype was found many times. The genes are TRBV11-3 and TRBJ2-7; D not certain. V was clipped by 0 bases and J by 3 bases, with 9 bases between them. The CDR3 covers 14 residues. Per the germline V gene, CDR1 is SGHNT and CDR2 is YENEEA. DNA of the CDR3: TGTGCCAGCAGCTTAGACCCCAACAGCTACGAGCAGTACTTC. Its protein is CASSLDPNSYEQYF.

CDR3 in amino acids: CASSQKWGPYEQYF. The CDR3 region has the DNA TGTGCCAGCAGTCAGAAGTGGGGACCCTACGAGCAGTACTTC. This chain connects TRBV27 to TRBJ2-7, with D perhaps being TRBD1 or TRBD2 (5 bases each). The germline CDR1 and CDR2 sequences are MNHEY and SMNVEV (reference sequence). V shed 5 bases and J shed 2 bases, with 13 bases lying between them. The CDR3 runs to 14 residues.

The chain links TRBV27 to TRBJ2-7; D unresolved. The germline V gene encodes CDR1 MNHEY and CDR2 SMNVEV (reference sequence). The ends were cut back, 3 bases at V and 5 bases at J, with 11 bases in the middle. The CDR3 contains 13 residues. The CDR3 protein is CASSLWVSHEQYF. CDR3 DNA: TGTGCCAGCAGTTTGTGGGTTAGCCACGAGCAGTACTTC.

The V call is TRBV7-2, the J call TRBJ1-1; unclear D gene. Germline V gene lookup returns CDR1 SGHTA and CDR2 FQGNSA. The CDR3 is 15 amino acids. Between the trimmed V and J ends, which lost 3 bases and 5 bases, there was a span of 16 bases. DNA of the CDR3: TGTGCCAGCAGCTTCATAGGAATTGGAGGGACTGAAGCTTTCTTT. Protein product: CASSFIGIGGTEAFF.

The gene calls are TRBV12-3 or TRBV12-4 and TRBJ2-6; D may be TRBD1 (6 bases). V lost 5 bases, J lost 0 bases, and 11 bases lay in between. The CDR3 runs 16 residues. The CDR3 is CASSLDRHSGANVLTF. The DNA of the CDR3 is TGTGCCAGCAGTCTAGACAGGCACTCTGGGGCCAACGTCCTGACTTTC.

This clonotype occurred many times. In nucleotides, the CDR3 is TGCAGTGCCCGAGCGATGGATACGCAGTATTTT. Translated: CSARAMDTQYF. The chain joins TRBV20-1 to TRBJ2-3; no reliable D call. The germline V gene has CDR1 DFQATT and CDR2 SNEGSKA (reference sequence). Trimming took 6 bases from V and 6 from J, leaving 10 bases between them. The CDR3 totals 11 residues.

The rearrangement uses TRBV25-1 and TRBJ2-7; 7 bases fit TRBD1. CDR1 is MGHDK and CDR2 is SYGVNS in the germline V gene. CDR3 length equals 14 residues. V was clipped by 6 bases and J by 1 base; unmatched bases: 6. CDR3 DNA sequence: TGTGCCAGCAGCCCGGACAGGCCTTCCTACGAGCAGTACTTC. Its protein is CASSPDRPSYEQYF.

The rearrangement joins TRBV7-2 to TRBJ2-3, with D possibly matching TRBD2 (5 bases). V was clipped by 6 bases and J by 5 bases, with 15 bases between them. CDR1 and CDR2 (germline): SGHTA, FQGNSA. There are 14 residues in the CDR3. CDR3 sequence (DNA): TGTGCCAGCAGGGGCGCTCCGGGAAGAGATACGCAGTATTTT. Translating gives CASRGAPGRDTQYF.

The table lists this clonotype with many counts. In DNA form, the CDR3 reads TGCAGTGCTGCAGCCGGGACAGGTCTTAATTCACCCCTCCACTTT. This encodes CSAAAGTGLNSPLHF. The V gene is TRBV20-1, the J gene TRBJ1-6; 8 nucleotides line up with TRBD1. V lost 5 bases and J lost 6; bases outside the gene matches: 9. In germline, CDR1 is DFQATT, CDR2 SNEGSKA (reference sequence). This CDR3 region has 15 residues.

The chain links TRBV14 to TRBJ2-7; TRBD1 agrees at 8 bases. The CDR3 is 15 residues long. Germline V gene sequence: CDR1 SGHDN, CDR2 FVKESK. V shed 4 bases and J 2 bases; nucleotides not matched to a gene: 7. The CDR3 nucleotides read TGTGCCAGCAGCCCGATGGACAGGGCCACCTACGAGCAGTACTTC. Amino acids: CASSPMDRATYEQYF.

This clonotype was detected ten times or more. The chain is built from TRBV6-2 or TRBV6-3 and TRBJ1-2; D gene uncertain. The CDR3 is 13 amino acids. Germline CDR1 MNHEY, CDR2 SVGEGT. The V gene lost 3 bases and the J gene lost 3 bases, with 8 bases spanning the gap. DNA of the CDR3: TGTGCCAGCAGTTATACAAGTTACTATGGCTACACCTTC. Translating gives CASSYTSYYGYTF.

As regards this clonotype: Being one base from a much bigger clone, this may be a read error. V and J are TRBV6-1 and TRBJ2-7; 9 nucleotides match TRBD2. J lost 5 bases, V lost 6 bases, and 11 bases had no gene match. The CDR3 spans 15 residues. The germline V gene encodes CDR1 MNHNS and CDR2 SASEGT. The CDR3 DNA is TGTGCCAGCAGGAGATTAGCGGGAGCGTCCCACGAGCAGTACTTC. This encodes CASRRLAGASHEQYF.

This clonotype was seen many times. The rearrangement joins TRBV7-2 to TRBJ2-3; no definite D call. Trimming stripped 0 bases from V and 2 bases from J, with 6 bases between. The CDR3 is 14 residues long. Germline CDR1 reads SGHTA; CDR2 reads FQGNSA. This chain's CDR3 is CASSLAPVTDTQYF. The CDR3 nucleotides read TGTGCCAGCAGCTTAGCGCCGGTCACAGATACGCAGTATTTT.

The V and J genes are TRBV5-1 and TRBJ1-1; no reliable D call. The CDR3 length is 14 residues. From germline, CDR1 is SGHRS and CDR2 YFSETQ. Between the trimmed V and J ends, which lost 0 bases and 1 base, there was a span of 7 bases. The CDR3 sequence is CASSLVWKNTEAFF. CDR3 nucleotide sequence: TGCGCCAGCAGCTTGGTTTGGAAGAACACTGAAGCTTTCTTT.

The sample holds one count of this clonotype. J is TRBJ1-2 and V is TRBV3-1; D is perhaps TRBD1 (5 bases). V was trimmed by 3 bases and J by 1 base, leaving 12 bases between them. Germline assignment: CDR1 LGHDT and CDR2 YNNKEL (reference sequence). The CDR3 is 15 residues long. CDR3 sequence (DNA): TGTGCCAGCAGCCACCCCGGGACGGATAACTATGGCTACACCTTC. Its translation: CASSHPGTDNYGYTF.

Concerning this clonotype itself: It may be a read error: a sequence one base away is much more abundant. The chain links TRBV27 to TRBJ1-2; D unresolved. The CDR3 spans 15 residues. Germline V lookup: CDR1 MNHEY, CDR2 SMNVEV (reference sequence). CDR3 sequence: CASSLSFSANYGCTF. CDR3 DNA sequence: TGTGCCAGCAGTTTATCGTTTTCCGCTAACTATGGCTGCACCTTC.

The sample holds many counts of this clonotype. The chain carries TRBV6-1 and TRBJ2-3; 7 bases fit TRBD2. Germline V CDR1 and CDR2: MNHNS, SASEGT. Trimming took 2 bases from V and 0 from J; bases not matched to a gene: 2. The CDR3 is 15 residues long. The CDR3 DNA sequence: TGTGCCAGCAGTGAAAGCGGGACTAGCACAGATACGCAGTATTTT. This sequence encodes CASSESGTSTDTQYF.

This clonotype occurred many times. CDR3 sequence (DNA): TGCAGTGCTGTCAGGGGACGCGAAGAGACCCAGTACTTC. Translated: CSAVRGREETQYF. The rearrangement joins TRBV20-1 to TRBJ2-5; a possible D gene is TRBD1 (6 bases). In germline, CDR1 is DFQATT, CDR2 SNEGSKA (reference sequence). The CDR3 covers 13 residues. Trimming cost V 5 bases and J 3 bases, with 13 bases left between them.

This clonotype came up many times. The chain links TRBV20-1 to TRBJ2-7; TRBD1 is a possible D gene (6 bases). V was trimmed by 3 bases and J by 0 bases, leaving 15 bases between them. The CDR3 spans 15 residues. Germline V gene lookup returns CDR1 DFQATT and CDR2 SNEGSKA (reference sequence). CDR3 region: CSARIPGQISYEQYF. The CDR3 nucleotides read TGCAGTGCTAGGATACCCGGACAGATCTCCTACGAGCAGTACTTC.

A few counts support this clonotype. No conserved phenylalanine or tryptophan ends this CDR3, so it is likely a read error. This sequence joins TRBV6-2 or TRBV6-3 and TRBJ1-5; D perhaps matches TRBD1 (5 bases). The CDR3 extends over 16 amino acids. Per the germline V gene, CDR1 is MNHEY and CDR2 is SVGEGT. V shed 5 bases and J shed 2 bases, with 16 bases lying between them. CDR3 nucleotides: TGTGCCAGCAGTCCCCACGGGGGGTCAGGCAATCAGCCCCAGCATCTT. Its translation: CASSPHGGSGNQPQHL.